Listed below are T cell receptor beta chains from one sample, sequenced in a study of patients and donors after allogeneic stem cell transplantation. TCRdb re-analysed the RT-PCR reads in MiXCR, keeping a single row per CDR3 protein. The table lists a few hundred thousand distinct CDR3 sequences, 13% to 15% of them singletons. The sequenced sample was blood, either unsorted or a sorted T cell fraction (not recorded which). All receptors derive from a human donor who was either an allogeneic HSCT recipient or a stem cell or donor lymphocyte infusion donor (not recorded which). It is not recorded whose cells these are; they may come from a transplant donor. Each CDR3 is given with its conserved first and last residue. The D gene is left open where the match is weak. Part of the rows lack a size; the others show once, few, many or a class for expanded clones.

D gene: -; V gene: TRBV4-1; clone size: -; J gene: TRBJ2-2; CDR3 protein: CASSQDPEPPNTGELFF; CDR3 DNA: TGCGCCAGCAGCCAAGACCCCGAGCCTCCGAACACCGGGGAGCTGTTTTTT
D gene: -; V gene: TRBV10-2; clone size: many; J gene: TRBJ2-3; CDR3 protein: CASSESRGGDTQYF; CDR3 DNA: TGCGCCAGCAGTGAGTCAAGGGGGGGAGATACGCAGTATTTT
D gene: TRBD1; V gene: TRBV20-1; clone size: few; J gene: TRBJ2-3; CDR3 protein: CSARDRGGRDTQYF; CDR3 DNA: TGCAGTGCTAGAGATCGAGGGGGCCGGGATACGCAGTATTTT
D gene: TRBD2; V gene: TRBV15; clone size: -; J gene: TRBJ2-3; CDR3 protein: CATSRTSGSSDTQYF; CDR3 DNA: TGTGCCACCAGCCGGACTAGCGGGAGCTCAGATACGCAGTATTTT
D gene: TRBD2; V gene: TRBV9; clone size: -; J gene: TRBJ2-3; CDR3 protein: CASSRREGSTGDTQYF; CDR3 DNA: TGTGCCAGCAGCCGGCGGGAGGGGAGTACCGGAGATACGCAGTATTTT
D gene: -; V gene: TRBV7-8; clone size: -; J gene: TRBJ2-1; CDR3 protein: CASSLGARHGDEQFF; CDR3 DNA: TGTGCCAGCAGCTTAGGGGCCCGACATGGGGATGAGCAGTTCTTC
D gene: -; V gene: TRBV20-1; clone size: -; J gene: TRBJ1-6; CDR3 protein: CSASSYNSPLHF; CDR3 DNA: TGCAGTGCTAGCTCCTATAATTCACCCCTCCACTTT
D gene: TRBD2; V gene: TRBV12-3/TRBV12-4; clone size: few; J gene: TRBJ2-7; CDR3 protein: CASSLGTGGPYEQYF; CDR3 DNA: TGTGCCAGCAGTTTAGGGACGGGAGGGCCTTACGAGCAGTACTTC
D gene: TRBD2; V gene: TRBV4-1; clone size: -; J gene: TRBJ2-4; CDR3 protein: CASSQDLPAGPSNIQYF; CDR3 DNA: TGCGCCAGCAGCCAAGATCTCCCAGCGGGGCCCTCAAACATTCAGTACTTC
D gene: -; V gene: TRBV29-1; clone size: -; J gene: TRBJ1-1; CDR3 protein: CSGGGTEAFF; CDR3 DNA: TGCAGCGGGGGTGGCACTGAAGCTTTCTTT
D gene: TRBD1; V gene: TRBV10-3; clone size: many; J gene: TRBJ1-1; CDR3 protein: CAISLTGDAEAFF; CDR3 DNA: TGTGCCATCAGTTTGACAGGGGACGCTGAAGCTTTCTTT
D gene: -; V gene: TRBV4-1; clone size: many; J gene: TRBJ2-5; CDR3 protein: CASSQGNTQETQYF; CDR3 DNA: TGCGCCAGCAGCCAAGGGAACACCCAAGAGACCCAGTACTTC
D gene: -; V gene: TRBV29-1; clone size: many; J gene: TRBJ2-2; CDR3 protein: CSVREATGELFF; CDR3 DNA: TGCAGCGTTCGCGAGGCGACCGGGGAGCTGTTTTTT
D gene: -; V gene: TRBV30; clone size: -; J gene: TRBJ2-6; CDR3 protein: CAWSFDSSGANVLTF; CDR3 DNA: TGTGCCTGGAGTTTTGATTCCTCTGGGGCCAACGTCCTGACTTTC
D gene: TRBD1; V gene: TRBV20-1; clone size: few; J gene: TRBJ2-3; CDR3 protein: CSAEPQGARSTDTQYF; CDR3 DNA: TGCAGTGCTGAGCCACAGGGGGCGCGGAGCACAGATACGCAGTATTTT
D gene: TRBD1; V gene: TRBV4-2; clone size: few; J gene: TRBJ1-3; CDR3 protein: CASSQDTGGSGNTIYF; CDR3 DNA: TGTGCCAGCAGCCAAGACACAGGGGGTTCGGGAAACACCATATATTTT
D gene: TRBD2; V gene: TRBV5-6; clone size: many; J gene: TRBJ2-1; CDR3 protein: CASNREASYNEQFF; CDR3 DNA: TGTGCCAGCAACCGGGAGGCTTCCTACAATGAGCAGTTCTTC
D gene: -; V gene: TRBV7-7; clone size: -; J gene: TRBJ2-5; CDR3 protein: CASSITGSLGETQYF; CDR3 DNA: TGTGCTAGCAGCATAACCGGGAGCCTAGGGGAGACCCAGTACTTC
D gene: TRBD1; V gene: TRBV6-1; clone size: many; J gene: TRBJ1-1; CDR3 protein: CASSVGQYTEAFF; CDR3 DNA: TGTGCCAGCAGTGTGGGACAGTACACTGAAGCTTTCTTT
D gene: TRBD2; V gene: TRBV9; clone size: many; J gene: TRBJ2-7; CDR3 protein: CASSPLGSSGSDEQYF; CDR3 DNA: TGTGCCAGCAGCCCTTTAGGGAGTAGCGGGAGCGACGAGCAGTACTTC
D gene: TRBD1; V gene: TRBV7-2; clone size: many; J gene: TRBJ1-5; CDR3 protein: CASSRDSSNQPQHF; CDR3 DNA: TGTGCCAGCAGCCGGGACAGTAGCAATCAGCCCCAGCATTTT
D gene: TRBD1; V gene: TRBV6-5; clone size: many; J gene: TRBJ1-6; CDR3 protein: CASSYSTGANSPLHF; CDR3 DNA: TGTGCCAGCAGTTACTCGACAGGGGCTAATTCACCCCTCCACTTT
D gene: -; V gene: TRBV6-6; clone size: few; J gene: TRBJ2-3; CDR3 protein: CASRPDSGDTQYF; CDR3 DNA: TGTGCCAGCAGACCGGACTCGGGGGATACGCAGTATTTT
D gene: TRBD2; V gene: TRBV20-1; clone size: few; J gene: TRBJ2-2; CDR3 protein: CSARGASGSFYGGELFF; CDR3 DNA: TGCAGTGCTAGGGGGGCTAGCGGGAGTTTTTATGGCGGGGAGCTGTTTTTT
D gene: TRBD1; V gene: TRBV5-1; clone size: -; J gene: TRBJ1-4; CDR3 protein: CASSPLGTGSGSNEKLFF; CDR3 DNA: TGCGCCAGCAGCCCCCTCGGGACAGGGTCAGGGTCTAATGAAAAACTGTTTTTT
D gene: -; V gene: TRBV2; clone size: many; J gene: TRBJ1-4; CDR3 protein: CASTGLRGEKLFF; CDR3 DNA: TGTGCCAGCACAGGTCTAAGAGGCGAAAAACTGTTTTTT
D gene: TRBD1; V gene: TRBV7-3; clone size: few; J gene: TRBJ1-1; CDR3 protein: CASSMRTGEGAFF; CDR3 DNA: TGTGCCAGCAGCATGCGGACAGGGGAGGGAGCTTTCTTT
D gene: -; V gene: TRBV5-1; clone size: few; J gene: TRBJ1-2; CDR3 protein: CASSLTLEGGYTF; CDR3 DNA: TGCGCCAGCAGCCTCACGTTAGAGGGAGGCTACACCTTC
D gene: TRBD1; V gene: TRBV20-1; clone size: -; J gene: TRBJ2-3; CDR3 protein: CSARQIGPGTGGTDTQYF; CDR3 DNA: TGCAGTGCTAGACAAATAGGTCCCGGGACAGGGGGCACAGATACGCAGTATTTT
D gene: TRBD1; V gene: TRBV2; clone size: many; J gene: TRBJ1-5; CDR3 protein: CASSGGQGNQPQHF; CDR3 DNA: TGTGCCAGCAGTGGGGGACAGGGTAATCAGCCCCAGCATTTT
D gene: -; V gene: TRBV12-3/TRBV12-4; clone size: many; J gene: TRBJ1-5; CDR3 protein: CASSLAGGQTQPQHF; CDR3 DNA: TGTGCCAGCAGTTTAGCGGGGGGCCAGACTCAGCCCCAGCATTTT
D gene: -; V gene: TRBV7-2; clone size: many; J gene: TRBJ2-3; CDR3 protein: CASTSKGLSTDTQYF; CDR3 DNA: TGTGCCAGCACCTCCAAGGGCTTGAGCACAGATACGCAGTATTTT
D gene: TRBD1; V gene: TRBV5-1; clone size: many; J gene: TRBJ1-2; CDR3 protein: CASSLTGTAAANYGYTF; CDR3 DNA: TGCGCCAGCAGCCTTACCGGGACAGCTGCCGCGAACTATGGCTACACCTTC
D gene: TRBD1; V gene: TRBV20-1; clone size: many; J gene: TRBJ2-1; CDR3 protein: CSARDTGGGNEQFF; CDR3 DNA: TGCAGTGCTAGGGACACAGGGGGAGGCAATGAGCAGTTCTTC
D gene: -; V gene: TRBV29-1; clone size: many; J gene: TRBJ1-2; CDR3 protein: CSVVSRGMGYGYTF; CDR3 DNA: TGCAGCGTTGTAAGTCGCGGGATGGGCTATGGCTACACCTTC
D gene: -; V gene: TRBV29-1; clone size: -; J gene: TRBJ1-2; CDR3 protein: CSVVKSLRTSGDRDYTF; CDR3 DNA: TGCAGCGTTGTCAAGTCGCTCCGCACATCAGGGGATAGGGACTACACCTTC
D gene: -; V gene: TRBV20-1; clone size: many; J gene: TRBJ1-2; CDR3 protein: CSARGLADRMNYGYTF; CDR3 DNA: TGCAGTGCTAGAGGTCTCGCCGACAGGATGAACTATGGCTACACCTTC
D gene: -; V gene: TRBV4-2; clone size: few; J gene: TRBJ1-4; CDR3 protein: CASSPDLEGGKLFF; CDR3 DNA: TGTGCCAGCAGCCCCGACCTGGAAGGCGGAAAACTGTTTTTT
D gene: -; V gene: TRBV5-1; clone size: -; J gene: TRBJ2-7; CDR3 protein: CASSPTGRFYEQYF; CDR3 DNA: TGCGCCAGCAGCCCAACGGGAAGATTCTACGAGCAGTACTTC
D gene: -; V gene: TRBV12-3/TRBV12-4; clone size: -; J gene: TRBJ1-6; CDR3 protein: CASRYQGGGNSPLHF; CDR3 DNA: TGTGCCAGCAGGTATCAAGGGGGAGGTAATTCACCCCTCCACTTT
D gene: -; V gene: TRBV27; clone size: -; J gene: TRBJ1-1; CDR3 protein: CASSLSGDLEAFF; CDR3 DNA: TGTGCCAGCAGTTTATCGGGGGATCTTGAAGCTTTCTTT